Below are 19 T cell receptor beta chains sequenced from a single sample in a study of blood T cell repertoires in COVID-19. Here immunoSEQ multiplex PCR was the method, and the copy in TCRdb shows in-frame clones only, minus some. The data hold roughly 230,000 clones, with roughly 81% observed a single time. Sequencing was carried out using PBMCs or T cells enriched from blood (not recorded which). The source is a woman aged 50 to 65 who had been exposed to COVID-19.

The CDR3 nucleotides are TGCGCCAGCAGCCAGGGCCAACCAGGAGTAGCTTTCTTT. Translation gives CASSQGQPGVAFF. J is TRBJ1-1 and V is TRBV5-1, with TRBD1 as a possible D gene (5 bases). V lost 4 bases and J 10 bases, leaving 17 bases between the germline ends. The germline V gene has CDR1 SGHRS and CDR2 YFSETQ. The CDR3 sequence is 13 residues long.

V and J are TRBV28 and TRBJ1-4; no definite D call. V lost 3 bases and J 11 bases, leaving 10 bases between the germline ends. Germline V CDR1 and CDR2: MDHEN, SYDVKM. The CDR3 totals 12 residues. As DNA, the CDR3 is TGTGCCAGCAGTTTTGAGAGGAGTAAACTGTTTTTT. Residues: CASSFERSKLFF.

The gene calls are TRBV30 and TRBJ2-7; no firm D call. The V and J ends lost 2 bases and 2 bases respectively, with 13 bases between them. This CDR3 is built from 14 residues. Germline V gene data show CDR1 as GTSNPN and CDR2 as SVGIG (reference sequence). The CDR3 is CAWSSQTQTYEQYF. The CDR3 bases are TGTGCCTGGAGTTCCCAGACTCAGACCTACGAGCAGTACTTC.

CDR3 amino acids: CASSFEGGSNYGYTF. CDR3 DNA: TGCGCCAGCAGCTTTGAGGGGGGGTCTAACTATGGCTACACCTTC. This chain joins TRBV4-3 and TRBJ1-2; tentative D call: TRBD1 (6 bases). Germline V lookup: CDR1 LGHNA, CDR2 YSLEER. V shed 5 bases and J shed 0 bases, with 13 bases lying between them. The CDR3 has 15 residues.

This clone has a handful of counts. This chain links TRBV10-1 with TRBJ2-2; D unresolved. Per germline, CDR1 WNHNN and CDR2 SYGVQD (reference sequence). CDR3 size: 12 residues. V lost 5 bases, J lost 6 bases, and 7 bases lay in between. As DNA, the CDR3 is TGCGCCAGCAGTCATGTTCCCGGGGAGCTGTTTTTT. It encodes CASSHVPGELFF.

There are a few counts of this clone. The chain recombines TRBV18 with TRBJ1-6; 9 bases are a match to TRBD1. The CDR3 has 15 residues. The junction had 3 bases not matched to a gene; V was cut back by 3 bases and J by 6 bases. Germline assignment: CDR1 KGHSH and CDR2 LQKENI. CDR3 DNA sequence: TGTGCCAGCTCACCCCTACAGGGGGCTAATTCACCCCTCCACTTT. Translation: CASSPLQGANSPLHF.

The chain uses TRBV7-9 and TRBJ1-2; 8 positions match TRBD1. The CDR3 extends over 15 amino acids. Germline V gene lookup returns CDR1 SEHNR and CDR2 FQNEAQ (reference sequence). The J segment lost 7 bases and the V segment lost 7 bases, leaving 14 bases of the junction unmatched. The CDR3 loop is CASINTDRVTFGYTF. The CDR3, as DNA: TGTGCCAGCATCAATACGGACAGGGTGACGTTTGGCTACACCTTC.

The chain employs TRBV27 and TRBJ2-5; a possible D gene is TRBD1 (6 bases). The germline gives CDR1 MNHEY, CDR2 SMNVEV (reference sequence). The V and J ends lost 3 bases and 5 bases respectively, with 13 bases between them. CDR3 length equals 14 residues. The CDR3 nucleotides are TGTGCCAGCAGTTTGCACAGGGAGATGGAGACCCAGTACTTC. This encodes CASSLHREMETQYF.

The chain is built from TRBV7-8 and TRBJ2-2, with 9 bases matching TRBD1. The germline gives CDR1 SGHVS, CDR2 FQNEAQ. The V and J ends lost 4 bases and 7 bases, in that order; junction bases with no gene match: 7. CDR3 length equals 15 residues. CDR3 DNA sequence: TGTGCCAGCAGCTGGGACAGGGCAATGAGCGGGGAGCTGTTTTTT. Its protein product is CASSWDRAMSGELFF.

V is TRBV7-2 and J is TRBJ1-5, with D possibly matching TRBD1 (6 bases). The CDR3 runs to 14 residues. The ends were cut back, 5 bases at V and 10 bases at J, with 18 bases in the middle. In germline, CDR1 is SGHTA, CDR2 FQGNSA. CDR3 residues: CASSAGTSSPPQHF. CDR3 nucleotide sequence: TGTGCCAGCAGCGCCGGGACAAGTTCGCCCCCCCAGCATTTT.

The gene calls are TRBV28 and TRBJ1-2, with unresolved D. The CDR3 sequence is 14 residues long. The germline V and J ends were trimmed by 2 bases and 3 bases, with 10 bases remaining between them. CDR1 MDHEN and CDR2 SYDVKM come from the germline V gene. CDR3 loop: CASSLNGRDYGYTF. The CDR3 nucleotides are TGTGCCAGCAGTTTAAACGGGCGGGACTATGGCTACACCTTC.

The rearrangement uses TRBV6-1 and TRBJ2-1; no clear D gene. CDR3 length equals 11 residues. V was clipped by 3 bases and J by 15 bases, with 12 bases between them. Germline V gene sequence: CDR1 MNHNS, CDR2 SASEGT. The CDR3 DNA reads as TGTGCCAGCAGTGATTGGCCGTCGCCGTTCTTC. Translating gives CASSDWPSPFF.

The chain carries TRBV9 and TRBJ1-6; TRBD1 is a possible D gene (6 bases). Trimming removed 4 bases at V and 7 bases at J, with 12 bases between. The CDR3 loop spans 14 amino acids. Per the germline V gene, CDR1 is SGDLS and CDR2 is YYNGEE. CDR3 nucleotides: TGTGCCAGCAGCTACACAGGGAAGAATTCACCCCTCCACTTT. Its translation is CASSYTGKNSPLHF.

The chain links TRBV5-1 to TRBJ1-4, with no clear D. The CDR3 runs 15 residues. Trimming cost V 7 bases and J 3 bases, with 16 bases left between them. Germline loops: CDR1 SGHRS, CDR2 YFSETQ. DNA for the CDR3: TGCGCCAGCCGGGTAAATTTTGGAGCTAATGAAAAACTGTTTTTT. Protein sequence: CASRVNFGANEKLFF.

This sequence joins TRBV28 and TRBJ1-1; D remains unclear. The germline V and J ends were trimmed by 6 bases and 5 bases, with 16 bases remaining between them. This CDR3 is built from 14 residues. Germline V lookup: CDR1 MDHEN, CDR2 SYDVKM. This CDR3 reads CASRHPPGRTEAFF. The CDR3 coding sequence is TGTGCCAGCAGGCACCCACCCGGGAGGACTGAAGCTTTCTTT.

J is TRBJ1-2 and V is TRBV4-3; tentatively, D is TRBD1 (5 bases). CDR3 size: 16 residues. Trimming removed 0 bases at V and 4 bases at J, with 15 bases between. Germline assignment: CDR1 LGHNA and CDR2 YSLEER. The DNA for the CDR3 is TGCGCCAGCAGCCAAGATGAGACGACAGCATCCTATGGCTACACCTTC. Translation: CASSQDETTASYGYTF.

This clone was observed a single time. The chain recombines TRBV5-6 with TRBJ2-5; 8 nucleotides line up with TRBD1. J lost 2 bases, V lost 0 bases, and 3 bases had no gene match. Germline CDR1 SGHDT, CDR2 YYEEEE. This CDR3 spans 15 amino acids. CDR3 in amino acids: CASSLGQGRQETQYF. For the CDR3, the DNA is TGTGCCAGCAGCTTGGGACAGGGGAGACAAGAGACCCAGTACTTC.

The chain combines TRBV7-2 with TRBJ2-7; 7 nucleotides agree with TRBD2. V shed 5 bases and J 7 bases; nucleotides not matched to a gene: 20. Germline CDR1 and CDR2: SGHTA and FQGNSA. The CDR3 extends over 17 amino acids. The CDR3 is CASSPPPGGTYLREQYF. The CDR3 nucleotides read TGTGCCAGCAGCCCACCTCCCGGGGGGACCTACCTGAGAGAGCAGTACTTC.

The DNA for the CDR3 is TGCACCAGCAGACGTTCGGACGGTACTAGAGGGGAGCTGTTTTTT. Amino acid sequence: CTSRRSDGTRGELFF. The V gene is TRBV1, the J gene TRBJ2-2; TRBD2 is the table's D call and was not checked against the DNA. TRBV1 is termed a pseudogene. The CDR3 totals 15 residues.